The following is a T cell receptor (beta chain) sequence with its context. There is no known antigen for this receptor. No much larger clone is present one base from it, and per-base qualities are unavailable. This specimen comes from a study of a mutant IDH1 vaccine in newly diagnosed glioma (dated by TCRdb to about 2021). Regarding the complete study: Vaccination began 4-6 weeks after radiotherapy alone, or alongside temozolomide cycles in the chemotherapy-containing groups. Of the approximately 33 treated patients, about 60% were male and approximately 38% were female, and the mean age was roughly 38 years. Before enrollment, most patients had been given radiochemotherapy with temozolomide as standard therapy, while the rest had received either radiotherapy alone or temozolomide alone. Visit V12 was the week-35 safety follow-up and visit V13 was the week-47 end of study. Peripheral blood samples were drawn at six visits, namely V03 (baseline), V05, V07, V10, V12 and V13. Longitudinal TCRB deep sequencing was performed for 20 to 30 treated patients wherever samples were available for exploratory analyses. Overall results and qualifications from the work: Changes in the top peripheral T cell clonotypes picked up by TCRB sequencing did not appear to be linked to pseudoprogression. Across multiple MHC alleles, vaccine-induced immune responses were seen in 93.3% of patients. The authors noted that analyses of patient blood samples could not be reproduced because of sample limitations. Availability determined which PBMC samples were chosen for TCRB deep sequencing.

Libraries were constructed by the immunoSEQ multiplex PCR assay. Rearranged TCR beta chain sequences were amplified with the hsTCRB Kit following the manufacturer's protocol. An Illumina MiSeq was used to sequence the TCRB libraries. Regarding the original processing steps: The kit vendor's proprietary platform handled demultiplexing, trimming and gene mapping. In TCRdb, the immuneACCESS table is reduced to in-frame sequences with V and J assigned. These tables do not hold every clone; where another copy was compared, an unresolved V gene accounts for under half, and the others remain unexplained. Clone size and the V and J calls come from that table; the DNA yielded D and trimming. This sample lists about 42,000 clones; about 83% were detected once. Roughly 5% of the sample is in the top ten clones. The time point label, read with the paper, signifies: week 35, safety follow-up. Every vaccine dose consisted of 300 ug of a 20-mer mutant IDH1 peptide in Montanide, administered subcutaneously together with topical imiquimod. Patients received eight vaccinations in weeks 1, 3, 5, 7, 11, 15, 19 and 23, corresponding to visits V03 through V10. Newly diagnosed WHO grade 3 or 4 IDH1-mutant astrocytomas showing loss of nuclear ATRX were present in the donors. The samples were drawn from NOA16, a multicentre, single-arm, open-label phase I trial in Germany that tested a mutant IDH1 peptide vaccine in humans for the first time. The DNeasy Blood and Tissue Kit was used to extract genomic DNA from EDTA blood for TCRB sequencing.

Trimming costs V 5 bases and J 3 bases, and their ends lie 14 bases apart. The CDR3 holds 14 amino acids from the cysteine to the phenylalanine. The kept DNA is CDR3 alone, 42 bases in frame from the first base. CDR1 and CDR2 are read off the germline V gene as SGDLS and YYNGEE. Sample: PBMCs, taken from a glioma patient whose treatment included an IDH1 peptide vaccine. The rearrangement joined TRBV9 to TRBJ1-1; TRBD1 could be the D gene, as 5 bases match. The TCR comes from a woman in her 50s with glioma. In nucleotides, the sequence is TGTGCCAGCAGTGAGGGGACTCCGGACACTGAAGCTTTCTTT. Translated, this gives CASSEGTPDTEAFF.